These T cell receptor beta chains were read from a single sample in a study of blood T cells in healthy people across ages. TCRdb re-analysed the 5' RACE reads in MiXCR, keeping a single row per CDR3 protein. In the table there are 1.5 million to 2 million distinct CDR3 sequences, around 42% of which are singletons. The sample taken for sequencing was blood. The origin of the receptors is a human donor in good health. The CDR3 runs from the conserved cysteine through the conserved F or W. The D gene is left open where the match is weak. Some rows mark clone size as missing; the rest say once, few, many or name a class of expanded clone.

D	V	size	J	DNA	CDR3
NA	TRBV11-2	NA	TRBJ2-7	TGTGCCAGCAGCCTAGATACGACAGAAATACCCTACGAGCAGTACTTC	CASSLDTTEIPYEQYF
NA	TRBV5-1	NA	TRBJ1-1	TGCGCCAGCAGCGAAACAGGGTACACTGAAGCTTTCTTT	CASSETGYTEAFF
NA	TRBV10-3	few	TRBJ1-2	TGTGCCATCAGTTGGGGTCAGGACTATGGCTACACCTTC	CAISWGQDYGYTF
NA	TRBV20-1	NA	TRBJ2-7	TGCAGTGCTAGAGATCTGGCTAGTGGGGGCTTCTACGAGCAGTACTTC	CSARDLASGGFYEQYF
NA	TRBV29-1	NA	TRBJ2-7	TGCAGCGTCGGAAGGGCAGGGCAGGGCGAGCAGTACTTC	CSVGRAGQGEQYF
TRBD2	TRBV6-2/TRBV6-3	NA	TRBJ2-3	TGTGCCAGCAGTTACTCGAGTTACCGGGGGGTCGACACAGATACGCAGTATTTT	CASSYSSYRGVDTDTQYF
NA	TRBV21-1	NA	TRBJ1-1	TGTGCCAGCAGCAAAGCGGAGGGGCAGGTCACCCAGAACACTGAAGCTTTCTTT	CASSKAEGQVTQNTEAFF
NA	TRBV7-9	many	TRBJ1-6	TGTGCCAGCAGCTTAGGCCCGGGACGGACCCTCCACTTT	CASSLGPGRTLHF
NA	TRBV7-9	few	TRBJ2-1	TGTGCCAGCAGCTTGATGATGGGGGCGCGGAGAAATGAGCAGTTCTTC	CASSLMMGARRNEQFF
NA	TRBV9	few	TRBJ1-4	TGTGCCAGCAGCGTAGGAGTGAGTAGTGGTGAAAAACTGTTTTTT	CASSVGVSSGEKLFF
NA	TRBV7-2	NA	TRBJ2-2	TGTGCCAGCAGCTTAATCCTCCGTCACGGGGAGCTGTTTTTT	CASSLILRHGELFF
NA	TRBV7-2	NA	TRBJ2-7	TGTGCCAGCAGCTGGGCAGGCCCCCTACGAGAGCAGTACTTC	CASSWAGPLREQYF
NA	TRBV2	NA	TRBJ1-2	TGTGCCAGCAGTGAAAGAACGGAAAGTTATGGCTACACCTTC	CASSERTESYGYTF
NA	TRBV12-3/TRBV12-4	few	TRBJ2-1	TGTGCCAGCAAGGGTCTTGCTGAGCAGTTCTTC	CASKGLAEQFF
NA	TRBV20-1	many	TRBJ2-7	TGCAGTGCTGACCGGGACACGACCTACGAGCAGTACTTC	CSADRDTTYEQYF
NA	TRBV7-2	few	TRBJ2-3	TGTGCCAGCCCCCTGTCCGGGGGGCCCACAGATACGCAGTATTTT	CASPLSGGPTDTQYF
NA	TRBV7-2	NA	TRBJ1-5	TGTGCCAGCAGCTTAATAGGGACCGGAGGTCATCAGCCCCAGCATTTT	CASSLIGTGGHQPQHF
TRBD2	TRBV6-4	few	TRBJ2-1	TGTGCCAGCAAGCGGGGGTTTAATGAGCAGTTCTTC	CASKRGFNEQFF
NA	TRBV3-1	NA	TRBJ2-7	TGTGCCAGCAGCCGGACGCGACAGGATTTTGGCGAGCAGTACTTC	CASSRTRQDFGEQYF
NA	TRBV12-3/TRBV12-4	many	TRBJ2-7	TGTGCCAGCAGTCCGAGACAGGCCTCCTACGAGCAGTACTTC	CASSPRQASYEQYF
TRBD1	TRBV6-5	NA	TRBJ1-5	TGTGCCAGCCGTGAGACAGGGAGGCTCAATCAGCCCCAGCATTTT	CASRETGRLNQPQHF
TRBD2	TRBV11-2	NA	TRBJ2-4	TGTGCCAGCAGCCTTACGACTAGCGGGGGGGAGTGGCAGTACTTC	CASSLTTSGGEWQYF
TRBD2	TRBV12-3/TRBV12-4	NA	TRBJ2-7	TGTGTCAGCTCCCCGGGACTAGCGAGGAACGAGCAGTACTTC	CVSSPGLARNEQYF
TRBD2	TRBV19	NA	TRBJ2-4	TGTGCCAGTAGTATATGGGGGGGTTCCAAAAACATTCAGTACTTC	CASSIWGGSKNIQYF
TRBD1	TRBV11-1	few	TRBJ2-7	TGTGCCAGCAGCAAGCGACCGGGACAGGGGACCTACGAGCAGTACTTC	CASSKRPGQGTYEQYF
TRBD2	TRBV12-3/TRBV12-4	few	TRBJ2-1	TGTGCCACCGGACTAGCGGGGGGGTCCTACAATGAGCAGTTCTTC	CATGLAGGSYNEQFF
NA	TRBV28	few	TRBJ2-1	TGTGCCAGCAGTTCCAAGGGGGGTCGTATCCAGTTCTTC	CASSSKGGRIQFF
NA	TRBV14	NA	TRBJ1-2	TGTGCCAGCAGCCAAGGATACGGTGGGGGGGCAGTATATGGCTACACCTTC	CASSQGYGGGAVYGYTF
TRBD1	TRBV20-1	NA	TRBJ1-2	TGCAGTGGAAAGACAGGGGCTAACTATGGCTACACCTTC	CSGKTGANYGYTF
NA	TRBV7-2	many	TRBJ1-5	TGTGCCAGCAGCTCCCGAATCGGGGATCAGCCCCAGCATTTT	CASSSRIGDQPQHF
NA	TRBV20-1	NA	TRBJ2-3	TGCAGTGCTAGAGATGGCGGGACCTACACAGATACGCAGTATTTT	CSARDGGTYTDTQYF
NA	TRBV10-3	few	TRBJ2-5	TGTGCCATCAGTTATGACAGGGGAGGGGAGACCCAGTACTTC	CAISYDRGGETQYF
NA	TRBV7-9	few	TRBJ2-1	TGTGCCAGCAGTTCGGATCACAGGGTATCCAATGAGCAGTTCTTC	CASSSDHRVSNEQFF
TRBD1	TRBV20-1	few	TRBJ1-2	TGCAGTGCGCGCCCTCGGACAGGGCATTCTGACTACACCTTC	CSARPRTGHSDYTF
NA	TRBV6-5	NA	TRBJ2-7	TGTGCCAGCAGTTACTTGCCCGCGGCAGGGCACTACGAGCAGTACTTC	CASSYLPAAGHYEQYF
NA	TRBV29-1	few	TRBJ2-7	TGCAGCATTACCAGGGGTACAGTTTCCTACGAGCAGTACTTC	CSITRGTVSYEQYF
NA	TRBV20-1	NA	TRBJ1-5	TGCAGTGCTAGAGAGGGGTTTACCCAGCATTTT	CSAREGFTQHF
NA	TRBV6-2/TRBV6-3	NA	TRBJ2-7	TGTGCCAGCAGCAGGCTCGTTTCCTACGAGCAGTACTTC	CASSRLVSYEQYF
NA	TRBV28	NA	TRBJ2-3	TGTGCCAGCGGTAGGATAGGGACTGTGAGCACAGATACGCAGTATTTT	CASGRIGTVSTDTQYF
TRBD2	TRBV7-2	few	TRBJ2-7	TGTGCCAGCAGCTTCCACCGTCGAGGACTAGCTTACGAGCAGTACTTC	CASSFHRRGLAYEQYF
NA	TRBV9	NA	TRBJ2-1	TGTGCCAGCAGCTCTATTAGCTCCTCCCTGGGCTACAATGAGCAGTTCTTC	CASSSISSSLGYNEQFF
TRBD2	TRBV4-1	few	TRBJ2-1	TGCGCCAGCAGCCAGGAGGGACTAGTAAACTATGAGCAGTTCTTC	CASSQEGLVNYEQFF
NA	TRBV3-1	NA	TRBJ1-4	TGTGCCAGCAGCCAAGAGCGGGACTCCGGTAATGAAAAACTGTTTTTT	CASSQERDSGNEKLFF
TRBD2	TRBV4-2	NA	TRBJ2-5	TGTGCCAGCAGCCCACTAGCGGGGAACCAAGAGACCCAGTACTTC	CASSPLAGNQETQYF
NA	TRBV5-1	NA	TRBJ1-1	TGCGCCAGCAGCTTGTATAACATGAACACTGAAGGTTTCTTT	CASSLYNMNTEGFF
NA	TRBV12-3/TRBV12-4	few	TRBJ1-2	TGTGCCAGCAGTTTCCCCAGGACGTACGGCTATGGCTACACCTTC	CASSFPRTYGYGYTF
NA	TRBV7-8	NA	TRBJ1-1	TGTGCCAGCAGACAGTCCATTAAGTACATGAACACTGAAGCTTTCTTT	CASRQSIKYMNTEAFF
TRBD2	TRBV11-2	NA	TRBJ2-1	TGTGCCAGCAGCTTACCTACTAGCGGGGACGAGCAGTTCTTC	CASSLPTSGDEQFF
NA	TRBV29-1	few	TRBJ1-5	TGCAGCGTGGACACACCAGGTAGCAATCAGCCCCAGCATTTT	CSVDTPGSNQPQHF